This TCR beta chain was profiled in a study of post-analysis software for immune sequencing data. Background on the study: The patients showed relapsing-remitting, secondary progressive and progressive-relapsing multiple sclerosis courses.

Study results and caveats: Relative to controls, patients with multiple sclerosis showed significantly lower normalized Chao1 diversity. Among a few TRBV segments more frequent in patients than controls were TRBV5-6, TRBV5-1 and TRBV20-1.

Per the germline V gene, CDR1 is SGHRS and CDR2 is YFSETQ. V lost 6 bases and J 7 bases, leaving 23 bases between the germline ends. This CDR3 is 16 amino acids long. Sequencing libraries made from TCR beta cDNA carried unique molecular identifiers. TCRdb reprocessed the PCR reads via MiXCR and lists one record per CDR3 protein. The sample shows about 820,000 distinct CDR3 sequences, around 50% of them seen only once. This clonotype was seen a single time. Its specificity is unknown. This receptor was obtained from a girl aged 10-17 years with multiple sclerosis. Sequenced input: blood. This chain connects TRBV5-1 to TRBJ2-1; TRBD2 might be the D (6 bases). CDR3: CASNDRDSGFENEQFF. CDR3 nucleotide sequence: TGCGCCAGCAACGATAGGGACTCTGGGTTTGAGAATGAGCAGTTCTTC.